Detailed here is one TCR beta chain. CDR3 length: 20 amino acids. Measured with immunoSEQ multiplex PCR; TCRdb has only the in-frame clones, and not every one. In the table there are tens of thousands of clones, 90% of which are singletons. This sample is part of a study of T cell changes during pregnancy in multiple sclerosis. The origin of this receptor is a female donor in good health, enrolled as a control in a pregnancy study. The sample in question was peripheral blood, obtained in the first trimester of pregnancy. The rearrangement uses TRBV12-2 and TRBJ2-7; the tabulated D call, TRBD1, remains unverified against the DNA. TRBV12-2 represents a pseudogene. CDR3 DNA sequence: TGTGCAAGTCGCTTACCCGCACAGGGACAGGGGTGTTCCCGGTCCTACGAGCAGTACTTC. This codes for CASRLPAQGQGCSRSYEQYF.